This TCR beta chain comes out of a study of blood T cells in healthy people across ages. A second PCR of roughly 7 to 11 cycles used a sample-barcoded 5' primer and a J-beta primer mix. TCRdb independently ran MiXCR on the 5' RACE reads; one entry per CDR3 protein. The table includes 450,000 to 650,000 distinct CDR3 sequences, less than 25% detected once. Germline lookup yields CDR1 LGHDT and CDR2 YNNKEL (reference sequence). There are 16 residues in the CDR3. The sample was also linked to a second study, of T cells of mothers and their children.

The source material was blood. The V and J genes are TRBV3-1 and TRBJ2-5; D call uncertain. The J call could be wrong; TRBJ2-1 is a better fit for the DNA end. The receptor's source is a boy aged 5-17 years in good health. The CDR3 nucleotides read TGTGCCAGCAGCCAAGGGTTGTGGGAACGGGTGGATGAGCAGTTCTTC. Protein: CASSQGLWERVDEQFF.